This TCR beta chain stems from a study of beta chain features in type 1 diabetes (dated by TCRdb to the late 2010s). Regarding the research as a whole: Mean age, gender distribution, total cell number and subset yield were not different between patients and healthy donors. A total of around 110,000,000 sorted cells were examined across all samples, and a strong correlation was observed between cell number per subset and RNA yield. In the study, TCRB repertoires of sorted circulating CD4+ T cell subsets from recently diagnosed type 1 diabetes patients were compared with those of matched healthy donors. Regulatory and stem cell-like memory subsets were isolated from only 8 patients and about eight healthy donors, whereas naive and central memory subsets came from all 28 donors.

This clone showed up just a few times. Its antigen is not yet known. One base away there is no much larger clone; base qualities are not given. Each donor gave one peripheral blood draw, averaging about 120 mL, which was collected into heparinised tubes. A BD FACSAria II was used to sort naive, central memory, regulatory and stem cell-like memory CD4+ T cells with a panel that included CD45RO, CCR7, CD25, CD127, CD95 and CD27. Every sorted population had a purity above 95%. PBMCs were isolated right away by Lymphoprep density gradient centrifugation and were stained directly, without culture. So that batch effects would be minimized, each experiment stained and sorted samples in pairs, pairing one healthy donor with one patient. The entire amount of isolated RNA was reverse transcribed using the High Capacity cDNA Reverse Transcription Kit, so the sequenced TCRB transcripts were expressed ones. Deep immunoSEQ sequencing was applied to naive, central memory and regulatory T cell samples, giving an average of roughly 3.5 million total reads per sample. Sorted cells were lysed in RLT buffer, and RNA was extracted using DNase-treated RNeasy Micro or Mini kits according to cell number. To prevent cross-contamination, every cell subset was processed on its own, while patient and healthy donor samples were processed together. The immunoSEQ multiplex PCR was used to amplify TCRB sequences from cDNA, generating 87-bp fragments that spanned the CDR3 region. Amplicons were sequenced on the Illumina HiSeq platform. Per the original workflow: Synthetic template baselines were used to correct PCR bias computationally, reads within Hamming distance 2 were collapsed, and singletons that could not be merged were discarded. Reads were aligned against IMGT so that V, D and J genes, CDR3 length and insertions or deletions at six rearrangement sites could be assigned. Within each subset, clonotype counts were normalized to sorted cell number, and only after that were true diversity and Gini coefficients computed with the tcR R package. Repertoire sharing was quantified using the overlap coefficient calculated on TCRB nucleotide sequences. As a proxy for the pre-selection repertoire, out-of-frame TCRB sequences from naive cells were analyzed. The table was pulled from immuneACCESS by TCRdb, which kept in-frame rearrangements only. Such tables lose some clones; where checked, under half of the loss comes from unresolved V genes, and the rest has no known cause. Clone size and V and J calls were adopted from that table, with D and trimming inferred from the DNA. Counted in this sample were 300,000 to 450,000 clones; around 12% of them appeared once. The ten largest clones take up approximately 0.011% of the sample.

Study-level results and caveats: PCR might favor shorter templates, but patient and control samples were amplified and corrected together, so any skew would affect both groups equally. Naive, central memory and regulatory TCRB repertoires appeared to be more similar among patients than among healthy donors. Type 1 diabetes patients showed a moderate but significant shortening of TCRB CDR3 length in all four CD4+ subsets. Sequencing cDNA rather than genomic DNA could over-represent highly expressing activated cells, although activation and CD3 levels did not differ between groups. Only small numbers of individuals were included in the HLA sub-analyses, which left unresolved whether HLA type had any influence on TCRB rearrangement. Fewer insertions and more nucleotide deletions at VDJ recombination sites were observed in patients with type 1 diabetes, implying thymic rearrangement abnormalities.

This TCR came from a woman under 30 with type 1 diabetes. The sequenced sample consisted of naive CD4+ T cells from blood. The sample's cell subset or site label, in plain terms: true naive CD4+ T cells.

DNA sequence: TGTGCCAGCAGCTTCCGCAGCGCATCCTACGAGCAGTACTTC. It translates as CASSFRSASYEQYF. The rearranged segments are TRBV5-6 and TRBJ2-7; the D gene is not confidently resolved. V loses 2 bases of germline sequence and J loses 1 base, and the interval between the two ends is 10 bases. The cysteine opens and the phenylalanine closes a CDR3 of 14 amino acids. Here the CDR3 DNA is all that survives: 42 bases in frame from base 1. Sequences SGHDT (CDR1) and YYEEEE (CDR2) are obtained from the germline V gene.